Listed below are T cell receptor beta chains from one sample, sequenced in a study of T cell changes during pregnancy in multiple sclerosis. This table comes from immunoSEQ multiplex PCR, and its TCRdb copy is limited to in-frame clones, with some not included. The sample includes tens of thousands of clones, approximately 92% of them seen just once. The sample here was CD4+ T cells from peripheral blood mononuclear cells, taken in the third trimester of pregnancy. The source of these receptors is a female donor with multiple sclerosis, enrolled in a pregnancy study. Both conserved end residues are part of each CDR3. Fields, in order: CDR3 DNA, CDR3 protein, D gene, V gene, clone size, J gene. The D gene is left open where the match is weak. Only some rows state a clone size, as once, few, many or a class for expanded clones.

CDR3 DNA: TGCGCCAGCAGCTTGGCCTGGGACAGGGGAGCCTACGAGCAGTACTTC
CDR3 protein: CASSLAWDRGAYEQYF
D gene: TRBD1
V gene: TRBV5-1
clone size: NA
J gene: TRBJ2-7

CDR3 DNA: TGCAGCGTTCTTTCCTACCCCGGGACTAGCAGCTACAATGAGCAGTTCTTC
CDR3 protein: CSVLSYPGTSSYNEQFF
D gene: TRBD2
V gene: TRBV29-1
clone size: NA
J gene: TRBJ2-1

CDR3 DNA: TGTGCCAGCAGTTATCAGAATTACAATGAGCAGTTCTTC
CDR3 protein: CASSYQNYNEQFF
D gene: NA
V gene: TRBV6-6
clone size: NA
J gene: TRBJ2-1

CDR3 DNA: TGCAGCGTTGTTGGCGGGACAGGGAGGACTGAAGCTTTCTTT
CDR3 protein: CSVVGGTGRTEAFF
D gene: TRBD1
V gene: TRBV29-1
clone size: NA
J gene: TRBJ1-1

CDR3 DNA: TGCGCCAGCAGCAAACAACAGGGTGGGAGTACTGAAGCTTTCTTT
CDR3 protein: CASSKQQGGSTEAFF
D gene: NA
V gene: TRBV5-1
clone size: NA
J gene: TRBJ1-1

CDR3 DNA: TGTGTAGTCGAGGGCTACACCTTC
CDR3 protein: CVVEGYTF
D gene: NA
V gene: TRBV30
clone size: NA
J gene: TRBJ1-2

CDR3 DNA: TGTGCCACCAGCAGAGATAGGACAGGGCCGGACGAGCAGTACTTC
CDR3 protein: CATSRDRTGPDEQYF
D gene: TRBD1
V gene: TRBV15
clone size: NA
J gene: TRBJ2-7

CDR3 DNA: TGTGCCAGCAGTTTGAGTGCCCAAGAGACCCAGTACTTC
CDR3 protein: CASSLSAQETQYF
D gene: NA
V gene: TRBV27
clone size: NA
J gene: TRBJ2-5

CDR3 DNA: TGTGCCAGCAGTGAATGGGGCGATCACAATGAGCAGTTCTTC
CDR3 protein: CASSEWGDHNEQFF
D gene: NA
V gene: TRBV25-1
clone size: NA
J gene: TRBJ2-1

CDR3 DNA: TGTGCCAGCAGCATCTCGGGACAGAAAAATGAAAAACTGTTTTTT
CDR3 protein: CASSISGQKNEKLFF
D gene: TRBD1
V gene: TRBV7-8
clone size: NA
J gene: TRBJ1-4

CDR3 DNA: TGCAGCGCTGACGGGGAGACCCAGTACTTC
CDR3 protein: CSADGETQYF
D gene: NA
V gene: TRBV29-1
clone size: NA
J gene: TRBJ2-5

CDR3 DNA: TGTGCCAGCATCCCAGACAAGGTAAGCGAGCAGTACTTC
CDR3 protein: CASIPDKVSEQYF
D gene: NA
V gene: TRBV21-1
clone size: NA
J gene: TRBJ2-7

CDR3 DNA: TGTGCCAGCAGTTACGCCGAGCCCCAATTCCATGAGCAGTTCTTC
CDR3 protein: CASSYAEPQFHEQFF
D gene: NA
V gene: TRBV6-5
clone size: NA
J gene: TRBJ2-1

CDR3 DNA: TGTGCCAGCAACCGACAGGAACACTCCTACAATGAGCAGTTCTTC
CDR3 protein: CASNRQEHSYNEQFF
D gene: NA
V gene: TRBV9
clone size: NA
J gene: TRBJ2-1

CDR3 DNA: TGTGCCAGCAGTGATACCCCTTGGGCATCAGGGTATGGCTACACCTTC
CDR3 protein: CASSDTPWASGYGYTF
D gene: NA
V gene: TRBV2
clone size: NA
J gene: TRBJ1-2

CDR3 DNA: TGTGCCAGCGACGGGACTGGATCCTACGAGCAGTACTTC
CDR3 protein: CASDGTGSYEQYF
D gene: NA
V gene: TRBV6-1
clone size: NA
J gene: TRBJ2-7

CDR3 DNA: TGTGCCAGCAGCTTAGATGTGGGGAGAGGCTACACCTTC
CDR3 protein: CASSLDVGRGYTF
D gene: NA
V gene: TRBV7-9
clone size: NA
J gene: TRBJ1-2

CDR3 DNA: TGTGCCAGCAGCCGCTTCTTAGCGGGACCCACAGATACGCAGTATTTT
CDR3 protein: CASSRFLAGPTDTQYF
D gene: TRBD2
V gene: TRBV7-2
clone size: NA
J gene: TRBJ2-3

CDR3 DNA: TGTGCCAGCAGCGTAGGCGGGAGGGGAAACAATGAGCAGTTCTTC
CDR3 protein: CASSVGGRGNNEQFF
D gene: TRBD2
V gene: TRBV9
clone size: NA
J gene: TRBJ2-1

CDR3 DNA: TGTGCCAGCAGGACGGGGAGTTCTCGAGATACGCAGTATTTT
CDR3 protein: CASRTGSSRDTQYF
D gene: NA
V gene: TRBV2
clone size: NA
J gene: TRBJ2-3

CDR3 DNA: TGTGCCAGCAGATCGTCCGGGACAGGGTATGGCTACACCTTC
CDR3 protein: CASRSSGTGYGYTF
D gene: TRBD1
V gene: TRBV6-5
clone size: few
J gene: TRBJ1-2

CDR3 DNA: TGCAGCGTCAGGATCCTCTCTGGAAACACCATATATTTT
CDR3 protein: CSVRILSGNTIYF
D gene: NA
V gene: TRBV29-1
clone size: once
J gene: TRBJ1-3

CDR3 DNA: TGTGCCAGCAGCTTAGATGGTTGGGCAGGGGGAACCGGGGAGCTGTTTTTT
CDR3 protein: CASSLDGWAGGTGELFF
D gene: TRBD1
V gene: TRBV11-3
clone size: once
J gene: TRBJ2-2

CDR3 DNA: TGTGCCTGGAGTCGGACAGGGGGTCTTCTCGCTTTCTTT
CDR3 protein: CAWSRTGGLLAFF
D gene: TRBD1
V gene: TRBV30
clone size: NA
J gene: TRBJ1-1

CDR3 DNA: TGTGCCAGCTCCCCGGGCCGCGAAGGGGGATCATACGAGCAGTACTTC
CDR3 protein: CASSPGREGGSYEQYF
D gene: NA
V gene: TRBV18
clone size: NA
J gene: TRBJ2-7

CDR3 DNA: TGTGCCAGCAGCTTTGGACTAGCGGATAAAGAGACCCAGTACTTC
CDR3 protein: CASSFGLADKETQYF
D gene: TRBD2
V gene: TRBV5-6
clone size: NA
J gene: TRBJ2-5

CDR3 DNA: TGTGCCAGCGTACCAGGGGCCTTGAACACTGAAGCTTTCTTT
CDR3 protein: CASVPGALNTEAFF
D gene: NA
V gene: TRBV28
clone size: once
J gene: TRBJ1-1

CDR3 DNA: TGTGCCAGCAGTATTGGGGGGGGAGGTACCGGGGAGCTGTTTTTT
CDR3 protein: CASSIGGGGTGELFF
D gene: TRBD2
V gene: TRBV6-5
clone size: NA
J gene: TRBJ2-2

CDR3 DNA: TGTGCCAGCAGCTTATACTCCGGGAACAATGAGCAGTTCTTC
CDR3 protein: CASSLYSGNNEQFF
D gene: NA
V gene: TRBV7-6
clone size: NA
J gene: TRBJ2-1

CDR3 DNA: TGTGCCAGCAGCGGTAGGGGGGAGGGCCGGGGTACGCAGTATTTT
CDR3 protein: CASSGRGEGRGTQYF
D gene: NA
V gene: TRBV7-9
clone size: NA
J gene: TRBJ2-3

CDR3 DNA: TGCGCCAGCAGCCAAGATTTGGGCAGGAACACTGAAGCTTTCTTT
CDR3 protein: CASSQDLGRNTEAFF
D gene: NA
V gene: TRBV4-3
clone size: NA
J gene: TRBJ1-1

CDR3 DNA: TGTGCCAGCAGCTTAGAATTCGGCAGGGTGGCTTTCTTT
CDR3 protein: CASSLEFGRVAFF
D gene: NA
V gene: TRBV7-2
clone size: NA
J gene: TRBJ1-1

CDR3 DNA: TGCGCCAGCACGCAGACTAGCGGGATGGGATTTTCCTACGAGCAGTACTTC
CDR3 protein: CASTQTSGMGFSYEQYF
D gene: TRBD2
V gene: TRBV5-1
clone size: NA
J gene: TRBJ2-7

CDR3 DNA: TGTGCCCTGGGGGGAGCCACTACCTTCCACAATGAGCAGTTCTTC
CDR3 protein: CALGGATTFHNEQFF
D gene: NA
V gene: TRBV2
clone size: NA
J gene: TRBJ2-1

CDR3 DNA: TGTGCCAGCACCCCACTCGGCGGACAAGCGAACACCGGGGAGCTGTTTTTT
CDR3 protein: CASTPLGGQANTGELFF
D gene: NA
V gene: TRBV9
clone size: NA
J gene: TRBJ2-2

CDR3 DNA: TGTGCCAGCTCACCTCTTGTCGACAGGGGACTTGGCGAGCAGTACTTC
CDR3 protein: CASSPLVDRGLGEQYF
D gene: TRBD1
V gene: TRBV18
clone size: NA
J gene: TRBJ2-7

CDR3 DNA: TGTGCCAGCAGCTTAGAGTGGGGCAGGAGTACCTACGAGCAGTACTTC
CDR3 protein: CASSLEWGRSTYEQYF
D gene: NA
V gene: TRBV11-2
clone size: NA
J gene: TRBJ2-7

CDR3 DNA: TGTGCCAGCAGACCCGACAGAGGTGGCGAGCAGTACTTC
CDR3 protein: CASRPDRGGEQYF
D gene: NA
V gene: TRBV6-4
clone size: NA
J gene: TRBJ2-7

CDR3 DNA: TGCGCCAGCAGCTTGGTGGCGGGGATTAACACCGGGGAGCTGTTTTTT
CDR3 protein: CASSLVAGINTGELFF
D gene: NA
V gene: TRBV5-1
clone size: NA
J gene: TRBJ2-2

CDR3 DNA: TGTGCCAGCAGTTTACAGGGGCGACTGAACACTGAAGCTTTCTTT
CDR3 protein: CASSLQGRLNTEAFF
D gene: NA
V gene: TRBV28
clone size: few
J gene: TRBJ1-1

CDR3 DNA: TGTGCCAGCAGGAACTCAGGAGGCTTTGGCACAGATACGCAGTATTTT
CDR3 protein: CASRNSGGFGTDTQYF
D gene: NA
V gene: TRBV6-6
clone size: NA
J gene: TRBJ2-3

CDR3 DNA: TGCGCCAGCAGTGAGTCCTTTTGTCAGGCATACTACGAGCAGTACTTC
CDR3 protein: CASSESFCQAYYEQYF
D gene: NA
V gene: TRBV10-1
clone size: NA
J gene: TRBJ2-7

CDR3 DNA: TGCGCCAGCAGCTTGTTAGGGGACTACGAGCAGTACTTC
CDR3 protein: CASSLLGDYEQYF
D gene: NA
V gene: TRBV5-1
clone size: few
J gene: TRBJ2-7

CDR3 DNA: TGTGCCAGCAGCTTATTACAGGGGACCGGGGAGCTGTTTTTT
CDR3 protein: CASSLLQGTGELFF
D gene: TRBD1
V gene: TRBV7-9
clone size: NA
J gene: TRBJ2-2

CDR3 DNA: TGTGCTAGTGGTTACAGGGATTCCAATGAGCAGTTCTTC
CDR3 protein: CASGYRDSNEQFF
D gene: NA
V gene: TRBV12-5
clone size: NA
J gene: TRBJ2-1

CDR3 DNA: TGCAGCGTTATCCGGGACAGGGGGCCGTACGAGCAGTACTTC
CDR3 protein: CSVIRDRGPYEQYF
D gene: TRBD1
V gene: TRBV29-1
clone size: NA
J gene: TRBJ2-7

CDR3 DNA: TGTGCCAGCAGCTCCCGACTAGCGGGAACGGGCGAGCAGTTCTTC
CDR3 protein: CASSSRLAGTGEQFF
D gene: TRBD2
V gene: TRBV4-2
clone size: NA
J gene: TRBJ2-1

CDR3 DNA: TGTGCCAGCAGCTTAGTCCTAGCGGGAGACACCGGGGAGCTGTTTTTT
CDR3 protein: CASSLVLAGDTGELFF
D gene: TRBD2
V gene: TRBV11-3
clone size: NA
J gene: TRBJ2-2

CDR3 DNA: TGTGCCAGTAGACAGAGCTCCTATAATTCACCCCTCCACTTT
CDR3 protein: CASRQSSYNSPLHF
D gene: NA
V gene: TRBV19
clone size: NA
J gene: TRBJ1-6

CDR3 DNA: TGCAGCGTTGAAGCGGTCCGTTTAGGCACAGATACGCAGTATTTT
CDR3 protein: CSVEAVRLGTDTQYF
D gene: NA
V gene: TRBV29-1
clone size: NA
J gene: TRBJ2-3

CDR3 DNA: TGTGCCAGCAGCCCCCGTAGCGGAGGAATGGGTCCCCAAGAGACCCAGTACTTC
CDR3 protein: CASSPRSGGMGPQETQYF
D gene: NA
V gene: TRBV9
clone size: NA
J gene: TRBJ2-5

CDR3 DNA: TGTGCCAGCAGCAATGGGGTGCAGGGGCGGTCGGAGACCCAGTACTTC
CDR3 protein: CASSNGVQGRSETQYF
D gene: NA
V gene: TRBV7-9
clone size: NA
J gene: TRBJ2-5

CDR3 DNA: TGTGCCAGCGGGGGACTAGCGGGAGGAACAGATACGCAGTATTTT
CDR3 protein: CASGGLAGGTDTQYF
D gene: TRBD2
V gene: TRBV25-1
clone size: NA
J gene: TRBJ2-3

CDR3 DNA: TGTGCCAGCAGCCTAGACAGGGCCGAGCAGTACTTC
CDR3 protein: CASSLDRAEQYF
D gene: TRBD1
V gene: TRBV11-2
clone size: NA
J gene: TRBJ2-7

CDR3 DNA: TGTGCCAGCAGCGCCGGGAGAATCACAGATACGCAGTATTTT
CDR3 protein: CASSAGRITDTQYF
D gene: NA
V gene: TRBV9
clone size: NA
J gene: TRBJ2-3